The 15 T cell receptor beta chains reported below all come from one sample, sequenced in a study of radiotherapy plus CTLA-4 blockade in lung cancer. Profiled with immunoSEQ multiplex PCR; TCRdb holds only in-frame clones, not every one. The table lists 30,000 to 40,000 clones, roughly 71% of them singletons, with 3.5% to 4.5% in the top ten. Here the sequenced sample was peripheral blood, taken from a patient treated with radiotherapy plus ipilimumab. All receptors come from a human donor with non-small cell lung cancer who had stable disease on radiotherapy plus ipilimumab.

The chain is built from TRBV2 and TRBJ2-5; possibly TRBD2 for D (5 bases). Trimming left V 7 bases short and J 0 bases short, with 12 bases between. CDR3 length: 14 residues. Per the germline V gene, CDR1 is SNHLY and CDR2 is FYNNEI. CDR3 protein: CASIGGLYQETQYF. In DNA form, the CDR3 reads TGTGCCAGCATCGGCGGGCTGTACCAAGAGACCCAGTACTTC.

The V gene is TRBV2, the J gene TRBJ1-5, with 8 nucleotides matching TRBD1. The CDR3 is 14 residues long. Germline trimming cut 6 bases from V and 4 bases from J; bases unmatched to any gene: 5. Germline V lookup: CDR1 SNHLY, CDR2 FYNNEI. The CDR3 bases are TGTGCCAGCAGCAGACAGGGGCTGAATCAGCCCCAGCATTTT. It encodes CASSRQGLNQPQHF.

This clone occurred once. The chain is built from TRBV6-5 and TRBJ1-2; D is ambiguous. V was clipped by 7 bases and J by 4 bases, with 13 bases between them. Germline CDR1 and CDR2: MNHEY and SVGAGI. The CDR3 length is 13 residues. The CDR3 protein is CASKVRGSYGYTF. CDR3 DNA: TGTGCCAGCAAAGTCCGGGGATCCTATGGCTACACCTTC.

The chain combines TRBV7-3 with TRBJ2-1; 15 bases match TRBD2. The CDR3 is 20 amino acids. The junction had 15 bases not matched to a gene; V was cut back by 4 bases and J by 5 bases. In germline, CDR1 is SGHTA, CDR2 FQGTGA. CDR3 sequence reads: CASSSLARTSGRARNNEQFF. The DNA for the CDR3 is TGTGCCAGCAGCTCCTTGGCCAGGACTAGCGGGAGGGCCAGAAACAATGAGCAGTTCTTC.

Here the CDR3 reads CAWNPTGGSYNEQFF. Written as DNA, the CDR3 is TGTGCCTGGAACCCTACAGGGGGATCGTACAATGAGCAGTTCTTC. The chain recombines TRBV30 with TRBJ2-1; TRBD1 matches 8 bases. This CDR3 is built from 15 residues. Germline V gives CDR1 GTSNPN, CDR2 SVGIG (reference sequence). Trimming at V came to 4 bases and at J to 4 bases, leaving 9 bases not matched to a gene.

The chain recombines TRBV6-1 with TRBJ1-1; D gene ambiguous. Germline CDR1 is MNHNS and CDR2 is SASEGT. This CDR3 comprises 10 residues. Trimming pared 0 bases from V and 11 bases from J, leaving 4 bases between. This CDR3 is CASSEALAFF. The CDR3 DNA sequence: TGTGCCAGCAGTGAAGCGTTGGCTTTCTTT.

V is TRBV27 and J is TRBJ2-3; 11 bases are shared with TRBD2. CDR1 and CDR2 (germline): MNHEY, SMNVEV (reference sequence). After removal of 7 bases from V and 1 base from J, the junction contained 1 base not matched to a gene. The CDR3 sequence is 14 residues long. The CDR3 loop is CASKLAGGTDTQYF. The CDR3 DNA reads as TGTGCCAGCAAACTAGCGGGAGGCACAGATACGCAGTATTTT.

The chain has TRBV15 and TRBJ2-7; D might be TRBD2 (6 bases). The V end was cut by 1 base, the J end by 6 bases, with 13 bases between. CDR3 size: 14 residues. Looked up from germline, CDR1 is LNHNV and CDR2 is YYDKDF (reference sequence). The chain's CDR3 is CATSRGGVVSEQYF. The CDR3 coding sequence is TGTGCCACCAGCAGAGGGGGGGTTGTCTCCGAGCAGTACTTC.

The rearrangement joins TRBV18 to TRBJ2-6; possible D gene TRBD2, 6 bases. Germline V gives CDR1 KGHSH, CDR2 LQKENI. This CDR3 contains 15 residues. Deletions cut 4 bases from V and 4 bases from J, with 11 bases between. The CDR3 loop is CASSLGTAGANVLTF. CDR3 DNA: TGTGCCAGCTCACTTGGGACTGCCGGGGCCAACGTCCTGACTTTC.

V usage is TRBV2 and J usage is TRBJ2-7; TRBD2 agrees at 7 bases. From germline, CDR1 is SNHLY and CDR2 FYNNEI. The CDR3 loop spans 16 amino acids. With V trimmed by 1 base and J by 4 bases, 10 bases remained unmatched. CDR3 bases: TGTGCCAGCAGTGAAGGCTTTGGGGCGGGAGAGTACGAGCAGTACTTC. It codes for CASSEGFGAGEYEQYF.

This sequence joins TRBV5-4 and TRBJ2-3; weak D call: TRBD2 (5 bases). CDR3 length: 16 residues. Germline assignment: CDR1 SGHNT and CDR2 YYREEE (reference sequence). V lost 0 bases and J lost 1, with 12 bases in between. DNA of the CDR3: TGTGCCAGCAGCTTGGGTCGGGGTGGGCGCACAGATACGCAGTATTTT. This translates into CASSLGRGGRTDTQYF.

The V and J genes are TRBV5-8 and TRBJ2-1, with D unclear. CDR1 and CDR2 (germline): SGHTS, YDEGEE. Trimming removed 6 bases from V and 1 base from J, with 14 bases in between. The length of the CDR3 is 15 residues. CDR3 protein: CASIGRASSYNEQFF. For the CDR3, the DNA is TGTGCCAGCATCGGAAGGGCCTCTTCCTACAATGAGCAGTTCTTC. The entire variable domain, with the rest obtained from reference TRBV5-8 and TRBJ2-1, is as follows: EAGVTQSPTHLIKTRGQQATLRCSPISGHTSVYWYQQALGLGLQFLLWYDEGEERNRGNFPPRFSGRQFPNYSSELNVNALELEDSALYLCASIGRASSYNEQFFGPGTRLTVL.

This chain connects TRBV9 to TRBJ2-5, with a tentative D call TRBD2 (6 bases). With the DNA end fitting TRBJ2-7 better, the J assignment may be wrong. Germline loops: CDR1 SGDLS, CDR2 YYNGEE. The CDR3 is 14 residues long. The CDR3 reads CASSPMTSSYEQYF. The CDR3 DNA reads TGTGCCAGCAGCCCGATGACTAGCTCCTACGAGCAGTACTTC.

This clone was observed a few times. This rearrangement joins TRBV25-1 to TRBJ2-7, with unresolved D. The length of the CDR3 is 11 residues. The germline CDR1 and CDR2 sequences are MGHDK and SYGVNS. The V and J ends lost 3 bases and 4 bases respectively, with 4 bases between them. CDR3 nucleotide sequence: TGTGCCAGCAGTGAGGGTTACGAGCAGTACTTC. Encoded protein: CASSEGYEQYF.

J is TRBJ2-7 and V is TRBV6-6; TRBD1 is a possible D gene (6 bases). This CDR3 spans 14 amino acids. Deletions cut 3 bases from V and 5 bases from J, with 14 bases between. Per the germline V gene, CDR1 is MNHNY and CDR2 is SVGAGI (reference sequence). Here the CDR3 DNA reads TGTGCCAGCAGTTATTTGGGGGCTAATAACGAGCAGTACTTC. Protein sequence: CASSYLGANNEQYF.